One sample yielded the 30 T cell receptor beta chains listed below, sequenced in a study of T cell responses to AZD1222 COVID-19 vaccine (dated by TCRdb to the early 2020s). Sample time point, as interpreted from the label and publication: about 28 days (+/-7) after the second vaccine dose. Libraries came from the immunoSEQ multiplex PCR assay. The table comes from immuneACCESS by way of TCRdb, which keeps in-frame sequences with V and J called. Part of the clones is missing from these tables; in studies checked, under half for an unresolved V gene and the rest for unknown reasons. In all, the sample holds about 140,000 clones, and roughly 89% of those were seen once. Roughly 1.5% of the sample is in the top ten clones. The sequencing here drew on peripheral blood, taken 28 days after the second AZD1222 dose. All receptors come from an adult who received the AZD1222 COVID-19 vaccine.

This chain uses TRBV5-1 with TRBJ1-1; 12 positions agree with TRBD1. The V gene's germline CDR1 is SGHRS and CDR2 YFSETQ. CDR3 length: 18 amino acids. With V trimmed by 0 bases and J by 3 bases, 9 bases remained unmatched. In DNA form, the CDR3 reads TGCGCCAGCAGCTTGGAATTGGGACAGGGGGCGCAGGACACTGAAGCTTTCTTT. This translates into CASSLELGQGAQDTEAFF.

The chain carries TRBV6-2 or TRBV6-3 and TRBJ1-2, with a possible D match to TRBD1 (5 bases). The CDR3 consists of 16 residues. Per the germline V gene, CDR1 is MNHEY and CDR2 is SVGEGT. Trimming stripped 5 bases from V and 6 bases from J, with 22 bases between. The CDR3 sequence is CASSRYGADIFDGYTF. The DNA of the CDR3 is TGTGCCAGCAGTCGATACGGGGCGGATATCTTTGATGGCTACACCTTC.

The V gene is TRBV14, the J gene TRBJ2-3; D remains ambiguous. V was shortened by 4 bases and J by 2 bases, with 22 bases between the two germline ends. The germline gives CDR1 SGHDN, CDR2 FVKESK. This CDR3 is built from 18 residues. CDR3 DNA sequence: TGTGCCAGCAGCCCCCTAACGGGTCTAGGGCCGAACACAGATACGCAGTATTTT. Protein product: CASSPLTGLGPNTDTQYF.

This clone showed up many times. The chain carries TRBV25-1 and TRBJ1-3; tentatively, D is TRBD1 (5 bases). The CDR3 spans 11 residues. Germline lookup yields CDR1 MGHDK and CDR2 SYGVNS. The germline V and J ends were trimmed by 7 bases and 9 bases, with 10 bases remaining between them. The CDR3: CASTTGRTIYF. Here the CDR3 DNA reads TGTGCCAGCACCACGGGGCGCACCATATATTTT.

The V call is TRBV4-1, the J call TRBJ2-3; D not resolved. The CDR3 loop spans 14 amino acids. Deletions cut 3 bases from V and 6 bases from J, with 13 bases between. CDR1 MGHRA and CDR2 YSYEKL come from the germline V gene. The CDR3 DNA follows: TGCGCCAGCAGCCAGGGTGATGCAGCTGATACGCAGTATTTT. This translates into CASSQGDAADTQYF.

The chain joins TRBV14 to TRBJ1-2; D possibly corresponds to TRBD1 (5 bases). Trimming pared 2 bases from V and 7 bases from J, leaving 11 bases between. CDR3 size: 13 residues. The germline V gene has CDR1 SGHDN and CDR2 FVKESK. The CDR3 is CASSQQGFGGYTF. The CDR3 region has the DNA TGTGCCAGCAGCCAACAGGGTTTTGGTGGCTACACCTTC. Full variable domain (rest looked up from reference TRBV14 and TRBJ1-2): EAGVTQFPSHSVIEKGQTVTLRCDPISGHDNLYWYRRVMGKEIKFLLHFVKESKQDESGMPNNRFLAERTGGTYSTLKVQPAELEDSGVYFCASSQQGFGGYTFGSGTRLTVV.

CDR3 sequence: CSVPGYANTGELFF. Here the CDR3 DNA reads TGCAGCGTTCCGGGGTACGCGAACACCGGGGAGCTGTTTTTT. The chain recombines TRBV29-1 with TRBJ2-2, with TRBD2 as a possible D gene (5 bases). The CDR3 spans 14 residues. CDR1 SQVTM and CDR2 ANQGSEA come from the germline V gene. The V gene lost 5 bases and the J gene lost 0 bases, with 10 bases spanning the gap.

CDR3 DNA sequence: TGCGCCAGCAGCTTGGGGGGAGTACACACAGATACGCAGTATTTT. Translating it yields CASSLGGVHTDTQYF. This chain connects TRBV5-1 to TRBJ2-3, with D perhaps TRBD2 (5 bases). The length of the CDR3 is 15 residues. Trimming removed 0 bases at V and 2 bases at J, with 10 bases between. Germline CDR1 is SGHRS and CDR2 is YFSETQ.

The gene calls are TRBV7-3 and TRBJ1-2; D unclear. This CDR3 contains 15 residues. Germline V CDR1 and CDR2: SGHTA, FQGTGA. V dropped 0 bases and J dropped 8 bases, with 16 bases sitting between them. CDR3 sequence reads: CASSLTGFSPEGYTF. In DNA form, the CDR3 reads TGTGCCAGCAGCTTAACGGGGTTTTCGCCGGAGGGCTACACCTTC.

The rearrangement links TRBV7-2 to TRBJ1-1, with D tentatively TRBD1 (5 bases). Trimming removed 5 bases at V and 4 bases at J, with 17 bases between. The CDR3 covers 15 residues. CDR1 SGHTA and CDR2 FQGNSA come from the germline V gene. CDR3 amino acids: CASSLYPLGGTEAFF. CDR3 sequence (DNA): TGTGCCAGCAGCCTATACCCTCTGGGGGGCACTGAAGCTTTCTTT. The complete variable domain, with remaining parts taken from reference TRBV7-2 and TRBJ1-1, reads GAGVSQSPSNKVTEKGKDVELRCDPISGHTALYWYRQSLGQGLEFLIYFQGNSAPDKSGLPSDRFSAERTGGSVSTLTIQRTQQEDSAVYLCASSLYPLGGTEAFFGQGTRLTVV.

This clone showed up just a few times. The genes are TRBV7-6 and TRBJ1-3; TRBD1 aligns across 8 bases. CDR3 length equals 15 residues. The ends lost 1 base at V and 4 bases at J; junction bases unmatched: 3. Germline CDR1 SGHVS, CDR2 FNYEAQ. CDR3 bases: TGTGCCAGCAGCTTAGGACAGGGGCCCGGAAACACCATATATTTT. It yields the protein CASSLGQGPGNTIYF.

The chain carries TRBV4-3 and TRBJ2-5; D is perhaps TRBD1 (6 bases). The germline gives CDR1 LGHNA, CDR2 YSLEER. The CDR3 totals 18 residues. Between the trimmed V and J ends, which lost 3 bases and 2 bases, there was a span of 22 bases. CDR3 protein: CASSQDRGRGFNQETQYF. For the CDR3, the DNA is TGCGCCAGCAGCCAGGACCGGGGCAGGGGCTTTAATCAAGAGACCCAGTACTTC.

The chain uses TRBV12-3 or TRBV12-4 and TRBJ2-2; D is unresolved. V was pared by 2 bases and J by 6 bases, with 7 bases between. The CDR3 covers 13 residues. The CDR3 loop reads CASSLRRAGELFF. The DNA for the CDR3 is TGTGCCAGCAGTTTACGGAGAGCCGGGGAGCTGTTTTTT.

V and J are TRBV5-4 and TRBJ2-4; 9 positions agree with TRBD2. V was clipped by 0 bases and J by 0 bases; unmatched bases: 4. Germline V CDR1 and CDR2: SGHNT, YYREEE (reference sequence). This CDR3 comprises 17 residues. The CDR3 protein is CASSLGTSAVAKNIQYF. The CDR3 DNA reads TGTGCCAGCAGCTTGGGGACTAGCGCCGTAGCCAAAAACATTCAGTACTTC. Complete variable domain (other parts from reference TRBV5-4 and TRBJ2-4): ETGVTQSPTHLIKTRGQQVTLRCSSQSGHNTVSWYQQALGQGPQFIFQYYREEENGRGNFPPRFSGLQFPNYSSELNVNALELDDSALYLCASSLGTSAVAKNIQYFGAGTRLSVL.

CDR3 sequence: CSVEGGQGVNTGELFF. CDR3 in DNA: TGCAGCGTTGAAGGGGGACAGGGAGTGAACACCGGGGAGCTGTTTTTT. The gene calls are TRBV29-1 and TRBJ2-2, with 9 bases identical to TRBD1. This CDR3 contains 16 residues. With V trimmed by 1 base and J by 1 base, 4 bases remained unmatched. The V gene's germline CDR1 is SQVTM and CDR2 ANQGSEA.

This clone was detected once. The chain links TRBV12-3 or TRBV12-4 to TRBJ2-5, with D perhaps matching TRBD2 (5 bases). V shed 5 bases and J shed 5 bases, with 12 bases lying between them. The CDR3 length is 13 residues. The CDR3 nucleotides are TGTGCCAGCAGTACTAGAGAGGGTGAGACCCAGTACTTC. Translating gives CASSTREGETQYF.

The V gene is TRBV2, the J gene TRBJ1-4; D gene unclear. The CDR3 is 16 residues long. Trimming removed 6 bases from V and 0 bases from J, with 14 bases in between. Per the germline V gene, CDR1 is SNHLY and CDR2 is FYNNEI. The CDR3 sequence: CASRAMQVATNEKLFF. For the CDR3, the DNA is TGTGCCAGCAGGGCGATGCAGGTTGCAACTAATGAAAAACTGTTTTTT.

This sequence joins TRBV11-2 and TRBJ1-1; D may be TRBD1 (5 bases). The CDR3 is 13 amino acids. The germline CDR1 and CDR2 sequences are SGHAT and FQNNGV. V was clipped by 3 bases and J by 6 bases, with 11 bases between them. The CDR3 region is CASSFGQGSEAFF. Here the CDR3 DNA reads TGTGCCAGCAGCTTTGGGCAGGGATCTGAAGCTTTCTTT.

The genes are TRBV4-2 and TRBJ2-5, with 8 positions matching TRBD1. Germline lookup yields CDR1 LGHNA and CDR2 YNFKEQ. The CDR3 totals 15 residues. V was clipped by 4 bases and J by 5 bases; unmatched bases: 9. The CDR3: CASSPGQGLTETQYF. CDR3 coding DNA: TGTGCCAGCAGCCCTGGACAGGGATTGACGGAGACCCAGTACTTC.

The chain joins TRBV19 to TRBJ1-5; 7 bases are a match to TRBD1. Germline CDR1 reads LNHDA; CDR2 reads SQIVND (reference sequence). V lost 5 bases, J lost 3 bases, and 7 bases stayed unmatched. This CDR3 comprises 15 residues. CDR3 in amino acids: CASSLRDSLNQPQHF. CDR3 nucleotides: TGTGCCAGTAGTCTCAGGGACAGCCTCAATCAGCCCCAGCATTTT.

The CDR3 coding sequence is TGCGCCAGCAGCCAAGATCAGGGCGGGAACACTGAAGCTTTCTTT. This encodes CASSQDQGGNTEAFF. The chain employs TRBV4-1 and TRBJ1-1; maybe TRBD1 (5 bases). The V end lost 0 bases, the J end lost 1 base, and 9 bases lay between the germline ends. CDR3 length: 15 amino acids. CDR1 and CDR2 from the germline V gene are MGHRA and YSYEKL.

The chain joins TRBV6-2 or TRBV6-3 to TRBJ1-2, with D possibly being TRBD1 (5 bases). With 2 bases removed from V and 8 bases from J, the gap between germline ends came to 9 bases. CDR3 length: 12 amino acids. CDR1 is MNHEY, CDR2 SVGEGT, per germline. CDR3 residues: CASSYGGGGYTF. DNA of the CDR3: TGTGCCAGCAGTTACGGGGGAGGCGGCTACACCTTC.

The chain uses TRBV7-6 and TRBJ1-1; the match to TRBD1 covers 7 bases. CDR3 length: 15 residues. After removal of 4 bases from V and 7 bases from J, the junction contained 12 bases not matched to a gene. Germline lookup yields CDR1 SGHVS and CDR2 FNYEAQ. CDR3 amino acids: CASSSLTGVAFEAFF. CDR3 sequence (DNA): TGTGCCAGCAGCTCCCTCACAGGGGTGGCTTTTGAAGCTTTCTTT.

CDR3 coding DNA: TGTGCCAGCAGTTCGACAGGGAGGTCCTATGGCTACACCTTC. Translation: CASSSTGRSYGYTF. V usage is TRBV25-1 and J usage is TRBJ1-2; TRBD1 matches at 7 bases. This CDR3 has 14 residues. Per germline, CDR1 MGHDK and CDR2 SYGVNS. The junction had 7 bases not matched to a gene; V was cut back by 5 bases and J by 4 bases.

For the CDR3, the DNA is TGTGCCAGCAGTGACCCAGGAGGAGGGGGGGTAGATGAAAAACTGTTTTTT. Its protein is CASSDPGGGGVDEKLFF. The chain employs TRBV25-1 and TRBJ1-4; TRBD1 might be the D (6 bases). Germline V gene lookup returns CDR1 MGHDK and CDR2 SYGVNS. CDR3 length: 17 amino acids. V was clipped by 3 bases and J by 6 bases, with 20 bases between them. Full variable domain (outside the CDR3, taken from reference TRBV25-1 and TRBJ1-4): EADIYQTPRYLVIGTGKKITLECSQTMGHDKMYWYQQDPGMELHLIHYSYGVNSTEKGDLSSESTVSRIRTEHFPLTLESARPSHTSQYLCASSDPGGGGVDEKLFFGSGTQLSVL.

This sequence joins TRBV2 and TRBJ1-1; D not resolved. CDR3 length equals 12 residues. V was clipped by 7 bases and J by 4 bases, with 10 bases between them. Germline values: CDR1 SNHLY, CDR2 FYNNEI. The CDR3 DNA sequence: TGTGCCAGCAATGGGTGGGGCACTGAAGCTTTCTTT. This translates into CASNGWGTEAFF.

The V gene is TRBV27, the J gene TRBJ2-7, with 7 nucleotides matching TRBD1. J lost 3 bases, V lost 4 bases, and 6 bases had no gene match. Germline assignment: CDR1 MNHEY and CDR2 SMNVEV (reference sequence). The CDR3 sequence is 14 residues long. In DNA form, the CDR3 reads TGTGCCAGCAGTTGGGGTGCAGGGGGCTACGAGCAGTACTTC. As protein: CASSWGAGGYEQYF.

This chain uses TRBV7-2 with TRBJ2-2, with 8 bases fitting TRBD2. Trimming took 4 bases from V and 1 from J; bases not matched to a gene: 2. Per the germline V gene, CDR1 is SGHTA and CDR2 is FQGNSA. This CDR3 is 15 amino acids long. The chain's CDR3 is CASSSRGGNTGELFF. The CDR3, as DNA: TGTGCCAGCAGCTCCCGGGGGGGGAACACCGGGGAGCTGTTTTTT.

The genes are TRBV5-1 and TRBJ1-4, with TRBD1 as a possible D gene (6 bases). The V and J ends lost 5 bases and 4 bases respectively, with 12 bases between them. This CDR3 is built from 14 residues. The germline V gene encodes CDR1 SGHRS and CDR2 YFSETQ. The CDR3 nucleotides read TGCGCCAGCAGAATCGGACAGATTAATGAAAAACTGTTTTTT. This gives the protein CASRIGQINEKLFF.

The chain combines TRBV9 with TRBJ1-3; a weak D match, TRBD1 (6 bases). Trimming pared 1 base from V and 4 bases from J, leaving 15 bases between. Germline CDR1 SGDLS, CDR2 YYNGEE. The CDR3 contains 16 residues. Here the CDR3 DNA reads TGTGCCAGCAGCGTATCCTCAGGGGTGAGGGGAAACACCATATATTTT. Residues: CASSVSSGVRGNTIYF.